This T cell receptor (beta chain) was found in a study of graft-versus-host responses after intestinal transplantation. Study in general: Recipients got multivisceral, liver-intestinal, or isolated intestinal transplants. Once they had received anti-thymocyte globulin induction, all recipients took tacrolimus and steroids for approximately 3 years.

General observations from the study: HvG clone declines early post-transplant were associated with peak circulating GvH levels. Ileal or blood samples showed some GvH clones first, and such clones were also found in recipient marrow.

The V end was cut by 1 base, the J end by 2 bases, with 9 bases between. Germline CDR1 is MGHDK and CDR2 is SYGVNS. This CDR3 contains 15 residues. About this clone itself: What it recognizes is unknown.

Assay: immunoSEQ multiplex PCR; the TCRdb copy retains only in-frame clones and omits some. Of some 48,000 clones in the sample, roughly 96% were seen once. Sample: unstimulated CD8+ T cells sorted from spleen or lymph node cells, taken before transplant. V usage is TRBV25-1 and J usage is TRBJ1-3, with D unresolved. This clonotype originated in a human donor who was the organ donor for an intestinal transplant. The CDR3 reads CASSESAGTGNTIYF. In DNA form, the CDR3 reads TGTGCCAGCAGTGAATCAGCGGGGACTGGAAACACCATATATTTT. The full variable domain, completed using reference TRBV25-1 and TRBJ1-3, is EADIYQTPRYLVIGTGKKITLECSQTMGHDKMYWYQQDPGMELHLIHYSYGVNSTEKGDLSSESTVSRIRTEHFPLTLESARPSHTSQYLCASSESAGTGNTIYFGEGSWLTVV.